This is a list of T cell receptor beta chains from one sample in a study of cytomegalovirus exposure and HLA in healthy donors. Clones were sequenced by immunoSEQ multiplex PCR, and TCRdb holds only the in-frame ones, with some missing. The profile shows a few hundred thousand clones, 90% of them singletons. Sequences were obtained from PBMCs. The receptors were gathered from a woman between 18 and 29 years old in good health and CMV-seronegative. Both conserved end residues are part of each CDR3. A D gene is named only where the DNA matches it firmly. Rows give clone size only sometimes, using once, few, many, or a class for an expanded clone.

V,size,J,D,DNA,CDR3
TRBV7-2,.,TRBJ2-7,TRBD1,TGTGCCAGCAGCCTTTGGACAGGGGCGGCCTACGAGCAGTACTTC,CASSLWTGAAYEQYF
TRBV5-1,.,TRBJ1-6,TRBD1,TGCGCCAGCAGCTTGGGGCAGGGGGCGCTGAATTCACCCCTCCACTTT,CASSLGQGALNSPLHF
TRBV29-1,.,TRBJ1-1,.,TGCAGCGTTTCCGACCCAGGCCCCACTGAAGCTTTCTTT,CSVSDPGPTEAFF
TRBV6-5,.,TRBJ2-2,TRBD1,TGTGCCAGCAGTTACCTCACAGGGGGCCCCGGGGAGCTGTTTTTT,CASSYLTGGPGELFF
TRBV6-6,.,TRBJ2-5,.,TGTGCCAGCAGTCTACTAGTAGGAGGGGAGACCCAGTACTTC,CASSLLVGGETQYF
TRBV28,once,TRBJ2-6,.,TGTGCCAGCAGTTCCCCCCAGGGGACTGGGGCCAACGTCCTGACTTTC,CASSSPQGTGANVLTF
TRBV2,.,TRBJ2-3,TRBD2,TGTGCCAGCAGTGTTCCGGCTAGCGGGGCCGGAGATACGCAGTATTTT,CASSVPASGAGDTQYF
TRBV7-8,.,TRBJ2-1,.,TGTGCCAGCAGCGCGCGGGACTTTGAGCAGTTCTTC,CASSARDFEQFF
TRBV7-9,.,TRBJ1-1,.,TGTGCCAGCAGCTCCCGAGTCGCTGAAGCTTTCTTT,CASSSRVAEAFF
TRBV7-2,.,TRBJ2-7,TRBD1,TGTGCCAGCAGCTTGTCGCCGGGACAGGGATACGAGCAGTACTTC,CASSLSPGQGYEQYF
TRBV5-4,once,TRBJ1-2,.,TGTGCCAGCAGCCGAGGGGGGGCTAACTATGGCTACACCTTC,CASSRGGANYGYTF
TRBV29-1,.,TRBJ2-3,TRBD2,TGCAGCGTTGACGGGCCTAGCGGGCGTAGCACAGATACGCAGTATTTT,CSVDGPSGRSTDTQYF
TRBV6-6,once,TRBJ2-5,TRBD1,TGTGCCAGCAGCCCTGGACAGGCGGCGGAGGAGACCCAGTACTTC,CASSPGQAAEETQYF
TRBV29-1,.,TRBJ2-7,.,TGTACAGGTGTGGGGGGGGCACCCTACGAGCAGTACTTC,CTGVGGAPYEQYF
TRBV27,once,TRBJ2-5,TRBD1,TGTGCCAGCAGTGTACAGGGGGGCGAGACCCAGTACTTC,CASSVQGGETQYF
TRBV5-5,.,TRBJ1-2,.,TGTGCCAGCAGCTTGGGCAAGGGGGTTATCTATGGCTACACCTTC,CASSLGKGVIYGYTF
TRBV4-3,.,TRBJ2-4,TRBD1,TGCGCCAGCAGCCAAGGACGACAGGGTACAAACATTCAGTACTTC,CASSQGRQGTNIQYF
TRBV4-3,.,TRBJ1-4,.,TGCGCCAGCAGCCAGCTTACAGGGTCGAATGAAAAACTGTTTTTT,CASSQLTGSNEKLFF
TRBV4-1,.,TRBJ1-1,TRBD1,TGCGCCAGCAGCCACCTCCCGGCGACAGGGAACGGCACTGAAGCTTTCTTT,CASSHLPATGNGTEAFF
TRBV29-1,.,TRBJ2-2,.,TGCAGCGCCGGGGACCTGGGGGCGACCGGGGAGCTGTTTTTT,CSAGDLGATGELFF
TRBV5-5,.,TRBJ1-3,.,TGTGCCAGCAGCCACGGCCGCGGTATATTCACCCGGATCTCTGGAAACACCATATATTTT,CASSHGRGIFTRISGNTIYF